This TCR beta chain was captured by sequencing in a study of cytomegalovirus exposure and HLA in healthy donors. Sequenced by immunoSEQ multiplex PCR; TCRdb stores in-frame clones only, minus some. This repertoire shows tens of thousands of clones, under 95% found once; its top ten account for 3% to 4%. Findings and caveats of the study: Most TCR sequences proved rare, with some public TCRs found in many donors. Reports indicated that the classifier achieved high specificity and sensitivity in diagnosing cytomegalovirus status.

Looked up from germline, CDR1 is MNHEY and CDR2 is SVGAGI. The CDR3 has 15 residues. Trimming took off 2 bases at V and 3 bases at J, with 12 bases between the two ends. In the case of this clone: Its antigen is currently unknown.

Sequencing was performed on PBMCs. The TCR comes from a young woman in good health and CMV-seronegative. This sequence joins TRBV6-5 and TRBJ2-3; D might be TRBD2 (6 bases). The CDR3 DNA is TGTGCCAGCAGTTACGCGGGGAGGTATACAGATACGCAGTATTTT. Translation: CASSYAGRYTDTQYF.